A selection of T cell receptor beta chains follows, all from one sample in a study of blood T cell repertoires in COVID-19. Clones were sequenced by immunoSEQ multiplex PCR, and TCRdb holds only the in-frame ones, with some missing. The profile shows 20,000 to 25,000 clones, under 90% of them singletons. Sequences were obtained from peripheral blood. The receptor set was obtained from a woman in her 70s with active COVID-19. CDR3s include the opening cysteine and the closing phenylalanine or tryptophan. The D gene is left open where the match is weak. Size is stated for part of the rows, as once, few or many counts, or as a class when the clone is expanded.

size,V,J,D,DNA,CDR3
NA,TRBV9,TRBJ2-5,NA,TGTGCCAGCAGCGTAGGCCACACAGCAGAAGAGACCCAGTACTTC,CASSVGHTAEETQYF
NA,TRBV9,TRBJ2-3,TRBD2,TGTGCCAGCACCATCGGATCCCGGGGGGGGTACGATACGCAGTATTTT,CASTIGSRGGYDTQYF
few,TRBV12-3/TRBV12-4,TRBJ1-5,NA,TGTGCCAGCAGTTTAACAGGGCCCCAGCATTTT,CASSLTGPQHF
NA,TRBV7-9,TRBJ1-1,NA,TGTGCCAGCAGCCGAAGGGAGGGTGAAGCTTTCTTT,CASSRREGEAFF
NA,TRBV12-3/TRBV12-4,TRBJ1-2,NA,TGTGCCAGCAGTTTAGAAGCCTCCCGGGGATACTTC,CASSLEASRGYF
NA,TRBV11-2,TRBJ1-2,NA,TGTGCCAGCAGCTTAAGGGGATCGAGGAAAATGGGGAACTTC,CASSLRGSRKMGNF
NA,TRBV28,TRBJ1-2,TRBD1,TGTGCCAGCAGTGCAACAGGGGGCGTCTATGGCTACACCTTC,CASSATGGVYGYTF
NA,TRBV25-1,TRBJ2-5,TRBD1,TGTGCCAGCCTCGGGGACAGGGCTGGAGAGACCCAGTACTTC,CASLGDRAGETQYF
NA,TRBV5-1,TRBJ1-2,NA,TGCGCCAGCAGCAGCCCCCCAAATGGCTACACCTTC,CASSSPPNGYTF
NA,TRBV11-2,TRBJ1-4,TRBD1,TGTGCCAGCAGCACCGCCGGGACAGGGAATGAAAAACTGTTTTTT,CASSTAGTGNEKLFF
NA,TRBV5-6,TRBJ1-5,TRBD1,TGTGCCAGCAGCTCGACAGGGGGCAATCAGCCCCAGCATTTT,CASSSTGGNQPQHF
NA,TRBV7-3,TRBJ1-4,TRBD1,TGTGCCAGCAGCCCCGACAATCAAAAGGGGGCGCATGAAAAACTGTTTTTT,CASSPDNQKGAHEKLFF
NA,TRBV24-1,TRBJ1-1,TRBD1,TGTGCCACCAGTAGGACAGGGAGGTTCACTGAAGCTTTCTTT,CATSRTGRFTEAFF
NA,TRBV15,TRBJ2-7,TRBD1,TGTGCCACCAGCAGTGGGACAGGGGGGTTCTACGAGCAGTACTTC,CATSSGTGGFYEQYF
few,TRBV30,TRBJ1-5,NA,TGTGCCTGGAGTAGGGGGGGCTCTCAGCCCCAGCATTTT,CAWSRGGSQPQHF
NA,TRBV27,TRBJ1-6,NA,TGTGCCAGCAGTCCACGGACACGAAATTCACCCCTCCACTTT,CASSPRTRNSPLHF
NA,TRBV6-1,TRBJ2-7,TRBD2,TGTGCCAGCAGTGAAGTAGGATCTTGGGGGGGACTTTTCTACGAGCAGTACTTC,CASSEVGSWGGLFYEQYF
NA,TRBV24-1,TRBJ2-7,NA,TGTGCCACCAGTGGGGCAGGGGAGGGCGAGCAGTACTTC,CATSGAGEGEQYF
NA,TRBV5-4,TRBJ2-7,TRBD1,TGTGCCAGCAGAACACAGGGGGCTGACGAGCAGTACTTC,CASRTQGADEQYF
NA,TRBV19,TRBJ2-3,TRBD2,TGTGCCAGTAGGGTAGCGGGGGGGCTGACAGATACGCAGTATTTT,CASRVAGGLTDTQYF
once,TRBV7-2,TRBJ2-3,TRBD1,TGTGCCACCTTGACAGGGGGAACAGATACGCAGTATTTT,CATLTGGTDTQYF
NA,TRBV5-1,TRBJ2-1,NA,TGCGCCAGCAGCTTCACCTACAATGAGCAGTTCTTC,CASSFTYNEQFF
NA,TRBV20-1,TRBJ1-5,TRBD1,TGCAGTGCTAGTCCCGACAGGGAGGATCAGCCCCAGCATTTT,CSASPDREDQPQHF
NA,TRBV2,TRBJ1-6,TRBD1,TGTGCCAGCAGTGCGGGACAGTTTTCACCCCTCCACTTT,CASSAGQFSPLHF
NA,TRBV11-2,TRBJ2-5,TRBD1,TGTGCCAGCAGGTCCGTAAGACAGGGAGAGACCCAGTACTTC,CASRSVRQGETQYF
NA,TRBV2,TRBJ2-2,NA,TGTGCCAGCAGTGACGTTAGAGGGGAGCTGTTTTTT,CASSDVRGELFF
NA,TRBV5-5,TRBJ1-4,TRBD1,TGTGCCAGCAGGGCCCGGGACAGGGGGCTCATAGGTGAAAAACTGTTTTTT,CASRARDRGLIGEKLFF
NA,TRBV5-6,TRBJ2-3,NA,TGTGCCAGCAGCTTGGGTTCTTTATTTAGCACAGATACGCAGTATTTT,CASSLGSLFSTDTQYF
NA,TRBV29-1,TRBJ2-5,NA,TGCAGCGTTGCAGACGCGGGAGAGACCCAGTACTTC,CSVADAGETQYF
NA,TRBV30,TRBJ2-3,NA,TGTGCCTGGAGTGTTGGAGGACCAGATACGCAGTATTTT,CAWSVGGPDTQYF
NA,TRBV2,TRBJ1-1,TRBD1,TGTGCCAGCAGTGGCTCGGGACAGGGGAACACTGAAGCTTTCTTT,CASSGSGQGNTEAFF
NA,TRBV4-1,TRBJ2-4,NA,TGCGCCAGCAGCCAAGGCGGCAGTCTAGCCAAAAACATTCAGTACTTC,CASSQGGSLAKNIQYF
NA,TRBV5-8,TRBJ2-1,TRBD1,TGTGCCAGCAGTCCCGGGACAGGCCCTTACAATGAGCAGTTCTTC,CASSPGTGPYNEQFF
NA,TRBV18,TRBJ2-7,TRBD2,TGTGCCAGCTCACCGCGGCCTCCTAGCGGGGGGTTCTCCTACGAGCAGTACTTC,CASSPRPPSGGFSYEQYF
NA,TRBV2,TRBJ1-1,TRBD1,TGTGCCAGCAGTGTACAGGGGGCGGAGAACACTGAAGCTTTCTTT,CASSVQGAENTEAFF
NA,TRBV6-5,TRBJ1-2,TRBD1,TGTGCCAGCACCGAGACAGGGAACTATGGCTACACCTTC,CASTETGNYGYTF
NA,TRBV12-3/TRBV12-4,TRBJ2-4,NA,TGTGCCAGCACCCTGCTCGGAGACATTCAGTACTTC,CASTLLGDIQYF
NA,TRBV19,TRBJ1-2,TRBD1,TGTGCCAGTAGTTCGACAGGGATAGGCTATGGCTACACCTTC,CASSSTGIGYGYTF
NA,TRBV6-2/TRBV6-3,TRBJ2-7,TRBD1,TGTGCCAGCAGTCCCGGGACAGGCCCCTACGAGCAGTACTTC,CASSPGTGPYEQYF
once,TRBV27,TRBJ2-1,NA,TGTGCCAGCAGTCCCCCCCAGGGGAATGAGCAGTTCTTC,CASSPPQGNEQFF
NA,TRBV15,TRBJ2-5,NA,TGTGCCACCAGCAGAGATGGCCAGGGAAGAGAGACCCAGTACTTC,CATSRDGQGRETQYF
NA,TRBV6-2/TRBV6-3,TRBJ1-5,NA,TGTGCCAGCAGTCCAGGGCCCATGCAAAATCAGCCCCAGCATTTT,CASSPGPMQNQPQHF
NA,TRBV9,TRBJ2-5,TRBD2,TGTGCCAGCAGCGCTAGCGGAGAGACCCAGTACTTC,CASSASGETQYF
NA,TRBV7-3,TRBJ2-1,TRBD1,TGTGCCAGCAGCTTAAAAGGGGACAGGGAAGTCAATGAGCAGTTCTTC,CASSLKGDREVNEQFF
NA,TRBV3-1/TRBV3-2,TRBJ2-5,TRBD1,TGTGCCAGCAGCCAGGACAGGGATGGGACCCAGTACTTC,CASSQDRDGTQYF
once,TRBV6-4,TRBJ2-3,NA,TGTGCCAGCAGTGATTCTTGGACTAGCACAGATACGCAGTATTTT,CASSDSWTSTDTQYF
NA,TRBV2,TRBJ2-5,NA,TGTGCCAGCAGCCCCGAAGAGACCCAGTACTTC,CASSPEETQYF
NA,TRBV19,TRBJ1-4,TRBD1,TGTGCCAGTAGTATCCGACAGGGTGAAAAACTGTTTTTT,CASSIRQGEKLFF
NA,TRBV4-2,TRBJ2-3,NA,TGTGCCAGCAGCCAAAGCCCCCTCGGGGATACGCAGTATTTT,CASSQSPLGDTQYF
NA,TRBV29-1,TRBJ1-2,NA,TGCAGCGCCCGACTACAGTCGAACTATGGCTACACCTTC,CSARLQSNYGYTF
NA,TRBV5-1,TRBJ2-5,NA,TGCGCCGCGGGAAGGGGGGGGCGAGAGACCCAGTACTTC,CAAGRGGRETQYF